This entry describes one TCR beta chain. Under the authors' procedure: By means of reference gene primer amplification, nucleated cell counts were estimated. The table came from immunoSEQ multiplex PCR; TCRdb's copy has only in-frame clones and leaves some out. V, J and clone size derive from that table, while D and trimming were established from the DNA sequence. The data show under 200,000 clones, approximately 81% seen once. These data belong to a study of blood T cell repertoires in COVID-19. This CDR3 has 14 residues. Germline lookup yields CDR1 SEHNR and CDR2 FQNEAQ (reference sequence). V lost 7 bases and J lost 5; bases outside the gene matches: 7. Seattle enrolled patients during active infection and tracked them longitudinally.

The clonotype was recovered from a woman in her sixties or seventies with COVID-19, enrolled during active disease. The sample consisted of peripheral blood. The gene calls are TRBV7-9 and TRBJ1-1, with 10 bases lining up with TRBD1. For the CDR3, the DNA is TGTGCCAGCACCGAGGGACAGGGGAGAACTGAAGCTTTCTTT. It codes for CASTEGQGRTEAFF.